The next 29 T cell receptor beta chains were all read from a single sample in a study of shared clonotypes between healthy human individuals. The naive CD8 subset, CD45RO-negative cells positively selected for CCR7, excluded terminally differentiated effector memory CD45RA+ cells. Sequencing was performed with immunoSEQ multiplex PCR; in TCRdb, only in-frame clones are kept and a portion is missing. The data show around 1,900,000 clones, 93% seen once. Material: naive CD8+ T cells from PBMCs. The receptors shown here come from a man aged 18 to 30 in good health. Some clones in this sample may be carry-over from other donors' samples.

The gene calls are TRBV11-2 and TRBJ2-7; D is undetermined. The V gene's germline CDR1 is SGHAT and CDR2 FQNNGV. The CDR3 consists of 12 residues. Trimming stripped 2 bases from V and 12 bases from J, with 14 bases between. The CDR3 region has the DNA TGTGCCAGCAGCTTACGTACACCGGACGCGTACTTC. Its protein product is CASSLRTPDAYF.

This rearrangement joins TRBV11-2 to TRBJ2-7; 8 bases fit TRBD1. Per the germline V gene, CDR1 is SGHAT and CDR2 is FQNNGV. The CDR3 is 14 residues long. V lost 3 bases, J lost 7 bases, and 8 bases stayed unmatched. This CDR3 reads CASSFDRGRWEQYF. For the CDR3, the DNA is TGTGCCAGCAGCTTCGACAGGGGTCGGTGGGAGCAGTACTTC.

The V gene is TRBV2, the J gene TRBJ1-4; 10 bases line up with TRBD1. The trim removed 5 bases at V and 4 bases at J, leaving 7 bases unmatched. This CDR3 has 16 residues. Germline CDR1 reads SNHLY; CDR2 reads FYNNEI. The CDR3 sequence is CASSTGTGAYNEKLFF. Written as DNA, the CDR3 is TGTGCCAGCAGTACCGGGACAGGGGCCTATAATGAAAAACTGTTTTTT.

The rearrangement joins TRBV7-8 to TRBJ2-7; 10 nucleotides match TRBD2. CDR3 length: 15 residues. Unmatched junction bases numbered 6, after V lost 2 bases and J lost 5 bases. Germline assignment: CDR1 SGHVS and CDR2 FQNEAQ. As DNA, the CDR3 is TGTGCCAGCAGCTTAAGAGCGGGAGGGCCCGACGAGCAGTACTTC. It encodes CASSLRAGGPDEQYF.

This sequence joins TRBV14 and TRBJ1-2; possibly TRBD1 for D (6 bases). Per germline, CDR1 SGHDN and CDR2 FVKESK. V dropped 4 bases and J dropped 6 bases, with 12 bases sitting between them. The CDR3 sequence is 13 residues long. As DNA, the CDR3 is TGTGCCAGCAGCCTAGAGGAGGGGGATGGCTACACCTTC. This sequence encodes CASSLEEGDGYTF.

CDR3 residues: CASSPTTGINQPQHF. DNA of the CDR3: TGTGCCAGCAGCCCGACGACAGGGATCAATCAGCCCCAGCATTTT. The J gene is TRBJ1-5, the V gene TRBV7-8, with 7 positions matching TRBD1. This CDR3 is built from 15 residues. Trimming at V came to 5 bases and at J to 3 bases, leaving 7 bases not matched to a gene. Per germline, CDR1 SGHVS and CDR2 FQNEAQ.

The chain recombines TRBV28 with TRBJ2-5, with D possibly TRBD2 on 6 matching bases. The CDR3 consists of 14 residues. Germline lookup yields CDR1 MDHEN and CDR2 SYDVKM. V shed 3 bases and J shed 5 bases, with 13 bases lying between them. CDR3 DNA: TGTGCCAGCAGTTTCAGGAGGGGTATTGAGACCCAGTACTTC. Amino acid sequence: CASSFRRGIETQYF.

The CDR3 DNA reads TGTGCCAGCAGTTGGAACGCAGGGAACAATCAGCCCCAGCATTTT. Translated: CASSWNAGNNQPQHF. The chain carries TRBV27 and TRBJ1-5, with a tentative D call TRBD1 (5 bases). The CDR3 loop spans 15 amino acids. The V end lost 4 bases, the J end lost 3 bases, and 13 bases lay between the germline ends. Germline V gene sequence: CDR1 MNHEY, CDR2 SMNVEV (reference sequence).

The chain couples TRBV9 to TRBJ1-2, with a weak D call TRBD1 (5 bases). CDR1 SGDLS and CDR2 YYNGEE come from the germline V gene. V lost 4 bases to trimming and J lost 6 bases, with 10 bases between them. The CDR3 is 12 residues long. CDR3: CASSPPGDGYTF. The CDR3 DNA sequence: TGTGCCAGCAGCCCTCCGGGGGATGGCTACACCTTC.

The DNA of the CDR3 is TGTGCCAGCAGCGCCGGTAGGGGCGGCTACGAGCAGTACTTC. This translates into CASSAGRGGYEQYF. The J gene is TRBJ2-7, the V gene TRBV9, with D maybe TRBD1 (5 bases). With 3 bases removed from V and 3 bases from J, the gap between germline ends came to 13 bases. Per germline, CDR1 SGDLS and CDR2 YYNGEE. The CDR3 sequence is 14 residues long.

The chain employs TRBV7-9 and TRBJ2-3, with D unresolved. The germline CDR1 and CDR2 sequences are SEHNR and FQNEAQ (reference sequence). The CDR3 sequence is 12 residues long. The V end was cut by 5 bases, the J end by 4 bases, with 7 bases between. The CDR3 is CASSQSADTQYF. In DNA, the CDR3 is TGTGCCAGCAGCCAGAGCGCAGATACGCAGTATTTT.

V gene TRBV4-1 combines with J gene TRBJ1-3; D is perhaps TRBD1 (5 bases). The ends were cut back, 2 bases at V and 0 bases at J, with 11 bases in the middle. Germline lookup yields CDR1 MGHRA and CDR2 YSYEKL. The CDR3 is 16 amino acids. The CDR3 loop reads CASSQLRGISGNTIYF. CDR3 DNA: TGCGCCAGCAGCCAATTAAGGGGAATCTCTGGAAACACCATATATTTT.

The chain has TRBV29-1 and TRBJ2-7; 8 positions agree with TRBD2. The CDR3 sequence is 13 residues long. Unmatched junction bases numbered 6, after V lost 7 bases and J lost 1 base. Germline values: CDR1 SQVTM, CDR2 ANQGSEA. The CDR3 spells CSATGGDSYEQYF. CDR3 in DNA: TGCAGCGCCACGGGGGGGGATTCCTACGAGCAGTACTTC.

With respect to this clone: The sample carries other DNA sequences with the same CDR3. V gene TRBV2 combines with J gene TRBJ1-5; D is undetermined. V was cut by 3 bases and J by 1 base, with 7 bases left in between. The CDR3 contains 14 residues. The V gene's germline CDR1 is SNHLY and CDR2 FYNNEI. The CDR3 sequence is CASSEVGSNQPQHF. The DNA of the CDR3 is TGTGCCAGCAGTGAGGTAGGAAGCAATCAGCCCCAGCATTTT.

This chain joins TRBV6-6 and TRBJ2-7; 7 bases map to TRBD1. The CDR3 loop spans 12 amino acids. V lost 7 bases, J lost 9 bases, and 9 bases stayed unmatched. Germline CDR1 is MNHNY and CDR2 is SVGAGI (reference sequence). CDR3 DNA: TGTGCCAGCACTACAGGGGCTGAAGCGCAGTACTTC. Translated, it gives CASTTGAEAQYF.

The rearrangement uses TRBV6-1 and TRBJ2-1, with D hard to call. The CDR3 totals 11 residues. V lost 6 bases and J lost 10, with 10 bases in between. Germline V CDR1 and CDR2: MNHNS, SASEGT. The CDR3 nucleotides read TGTGCCAGCAGCGTCCTGAGGGAGCAGTTCTTC. It specifies CASSVLREQFF.

Regarding this clone: This specimen includes other DNA sequences encoding the same CDR3. V is TRBV27 and J is TRBJ2-7; D gene unclear. This CDR3 has 14 amino acids. Per the germline V gene, CDR1 is MNHEY and CDR2 is SMNVEV (reference sequence). Trimming left V 0 bases short and J 0 bases short, with 6 bases between. The CDR3 loop is CASSLSGPSYEQYF. CDR3 DNA sequence: TGTGCCAGCAGTTTATCAGGGCCCTCCTACGAGCAGTACTTC.

Turning to this clone: This clone may be a read error of a much larger clone one base away. This sample also contains other DNA sequences that code for the same CDR3. The chain has TRBV28 and TRBJ1-5; D is undetermined. Germline CDR1 is MDHEN and CDR2 is SYDVKM. Trimming removed 2 bases from V and 5 bases from J, with 1 base in between. This CDR3 contains 11 residues. The CDR3 DNA reads as TGTGCCAGCAGTTTAGATCAGCCCCAGCATTTT. It encodes CASSLDQPQHF.

CDR3 in amino acids: CASSIDQGGWNEQFF. The CDR3 bases are TGTGCCAGTAGTATAGATCAGGGAGGGTGGAATGAGCAGTTCTTC. The rearrangement uses TRBV19 and TRBJ2-1; 7 bases fit TRBD2. The CDR3 covers 15 residues. J gave up 7 bases and V 0 bases, and 6 bases lay outside the gene matches. Germline V lookup: CDR1 LNHDA, CDR2 SQIVND (reference sequence).

The rearrangement links TRBV19 to TRBJ2-1, with D tentatively TRBD1 (5 bases). The CDR3 is 12 amino acids. V shed 6 bases and J shed 6 bases, with 9 bases lying between them. Germline V gene sequence: CDR1 LNHDA, CDR2 SQIVND (reference sequence). The CDR3 reads CASRQGINEQFF. The DNA for the CDR3 is TGTGCCAGTAGGCAGGGTATCAATGAGCAGTTCTTC.

V is TRBV13 and J is TRBJ2-6; no firm D call. The V gene lost 0 bases and the J gene lost 3 bases, with 15 bases spanning the gap. Germline-derived CDR1 and CDR2 are PRHDT and FYEKMQ (reference sequence). The CDR3 has 18 amino acids. CDR3 sequence reads: CASSLGATTPFGANVLTF. The CDR3 coding sequence is TGTGCCAGCAGCTTAGGGGCCACGACCCCCTTTGGGGCCAACGTCCTGACTTTC.

A note on this clone: This sample includes further DNA sequences coding for the same CDR3. CDR3 sequence: CASSFGGPYNEQFF. The CDR3 nucleotides are TGTGCCAGCAGTTTCGGGGGCCCCTACAATGAGCAGTTCTTC. V and J are TRBV27 and TRBJ2-1; D assignment may be TRBD1 or TRBD2 (6 bases each). V lost 3 bases and J 2 bases, leaving 8 bases between the germline ends. CDR3 length equals 14 residues. Germline V lookup: CDR1 MNHEY, CDR2 SMNVEV (reference sequence).

V is TRBV7-2 and J is TRBJ2-1, with 7 bases identical to TRBD2. Germline assignment: CDR1 SGHTA and CDR2 FQGNSA. The V segment lost 5 bases and the J segment 5 bases; nucleotides outside the gene matches: 12. This CDR3 has 16 amino acids. The CDR3 DNA is TGTGCCAGCAGCCCTCACCGTGGCGGGAGAGACAATGAGCAGTTCTTC. The encoded protein is CASSPHRGGRDNEQFF.

This clone showed up just once. This rearrangement joins TRBV28 to TRBJ2-1, with 9 bases aligning to TRBD2. CDR1 is MDHEN and CDR2 is SYDVKM in the germline V gene. This CDR3 spans 15 amino acids. Germline trimming cut 5 bases from V and 3 bases from J; bases unmatched to any gene: 5. The CDR3 here is CASSPLAGVYNEQFF. The CDR3 DNA reads TGTGCCAGCAGTCCCTTAGCGGGGGTCTACAATGAGCAGTTCTTC.

The chain has TRBV30 and TRBJ2-5, with a weak D call TRBD2 (5 bases). The CDR3 is made up of 14 amino acids. Between the trimmed V and J ends, which lost 2 bases and 5 bases, there was a span of 15 bases. Per germline, CDR1 GTSNPN and CDR2 SVGIG (reference sequence). The CDR3 sequence: CAWSSLGPWETQYF. In nucleotides, the CDR3 is TGTGCCTGGAGTTCACTAGGGCCCTGGGAGACCCAGTACTTC.

V usage is TRBV28 and J usage is TRBJ2-3, with no clear D. CDR3 length: 16 residues. V lost 5 bases and J 2 bases, leaving 17 bases between the germline ends. Per the germline V gene, CDR1 is MDHEN and CDR2 is SYDVKM. The CDR3 nucleotides read TGTGCCAGCAGTCCTCAACCAAGTCGGTCCACAGATACGCAGTATTTT. Translating gives CASSPQPSRSTDTQYF.

The gene calls are TRBV5-6 and TRBJ2-2; no definite D call. The CDR3 covers 16 residues. Trimming stripped 4 bases from V and 0 bases from J, with 13 bases between. Per germline, CDR1 SGHDT and CDR2 YYEEEE. DNA of the CDR3: TGTGCCAGCAGCGGATCGATCGGCGCGAACACCGGGGAGCTGTTTTTT. It encodes CASSGSIGANTGELFF.

V usage is TRBV7-6 and J usage is TRBJ2-7, with 8 positions matching TRBD1. Germline loops: CDR1 SGHVS, CDR2 FNYEAQ. This CDR3 region has 14 residues. V lost 4 bases and J lost 3; bases outside the gene matches: 5. This chain's CDR3 is CASSSGQEFYEQYF. The CDR3 bases are TGTGCCAGCAGCTCGGGACAGGAGTTCTACGAGCAGTACTTC.

The chain uses TRBV27 and TRBJ2-5; D possibly corresponds to TRBD1 (6 bases). In germline, CDR1 is MNHEY, CDR2 SMNVEV (reference sequence). V gave up 5 bases and J gave up 4 bases, with 23 bases separating them. This CDR3 is 17 amino acids long. CDR3 coding DNA: TGTGCCAGCAGTCCCGCCCCCCTGGGGGCCGCCCCAGAGACCCAGTACTTC. Encoded protein: CASSPAPLGAAPETQYF.